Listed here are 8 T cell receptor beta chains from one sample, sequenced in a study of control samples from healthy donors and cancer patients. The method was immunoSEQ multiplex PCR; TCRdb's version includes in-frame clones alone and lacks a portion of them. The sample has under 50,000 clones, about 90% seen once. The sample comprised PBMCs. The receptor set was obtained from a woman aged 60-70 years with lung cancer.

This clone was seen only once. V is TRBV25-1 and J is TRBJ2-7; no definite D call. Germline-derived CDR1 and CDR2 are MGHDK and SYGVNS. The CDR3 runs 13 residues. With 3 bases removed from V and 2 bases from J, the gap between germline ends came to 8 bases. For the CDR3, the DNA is TGTGCCAGCAGTGATAACCGGGCCTACGAGCAGTACTTC. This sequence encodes CASSDNRAYEQYF.

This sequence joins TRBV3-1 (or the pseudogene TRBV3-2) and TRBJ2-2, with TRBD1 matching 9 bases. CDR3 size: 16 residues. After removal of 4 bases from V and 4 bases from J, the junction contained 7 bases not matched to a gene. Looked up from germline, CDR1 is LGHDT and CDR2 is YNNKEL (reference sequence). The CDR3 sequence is CASSPRTGVTTGELFF. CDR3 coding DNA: TGTGCCAGCAGCCCTCGGACAGGGGTGACCACCGGGGAGCTGTTTTTT.

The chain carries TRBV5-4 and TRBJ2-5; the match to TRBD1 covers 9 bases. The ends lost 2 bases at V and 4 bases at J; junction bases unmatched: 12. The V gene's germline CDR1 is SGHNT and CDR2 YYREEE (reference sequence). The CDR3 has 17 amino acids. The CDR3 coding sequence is TGTGCCAGCAGCTTAAAGATATCAACAGGGGGCTCAGAGACCCAGTACTTC. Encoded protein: CASSLKISTGGSETQYF.

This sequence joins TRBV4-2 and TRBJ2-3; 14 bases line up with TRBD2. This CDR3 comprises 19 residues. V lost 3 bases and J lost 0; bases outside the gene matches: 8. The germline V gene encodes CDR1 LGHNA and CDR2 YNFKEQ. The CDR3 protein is CASSQTSGRGVGSTDTQYF. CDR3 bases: TGTGCCAGCAGCCAGACTAGCGGGAGGGGTGTTGGGAGCACAGATACGCAGTATTTT.

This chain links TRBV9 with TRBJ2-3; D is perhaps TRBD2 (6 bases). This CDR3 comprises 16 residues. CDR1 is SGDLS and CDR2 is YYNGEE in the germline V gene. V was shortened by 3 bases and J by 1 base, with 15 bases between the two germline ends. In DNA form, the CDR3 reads TGTGCCAGCAGCGGAACTAGCTCGCCGCGCACAGATACGCAGTATTTT. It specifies CASSGTSSPRTDTQYF.

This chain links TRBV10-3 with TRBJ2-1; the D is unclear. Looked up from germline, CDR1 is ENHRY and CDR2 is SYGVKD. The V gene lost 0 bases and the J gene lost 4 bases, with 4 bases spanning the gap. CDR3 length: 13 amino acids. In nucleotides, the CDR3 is TGTGCCATCAGTGAGTCGTTATACAATGAGCAGTTCTTC. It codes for CAISESLYNEQFF.

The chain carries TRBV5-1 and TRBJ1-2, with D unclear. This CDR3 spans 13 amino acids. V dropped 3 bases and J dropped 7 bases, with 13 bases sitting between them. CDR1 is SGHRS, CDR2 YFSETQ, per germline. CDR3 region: CASSSQMLGGYTF. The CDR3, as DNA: TGCGCCAGCAGCTCGCAAATGTTGGGTGGCTACACCTTC.

The CDR3, as DNA: TGTGCCAGTAGTCCCCTGGCCACCGGGGAGCTGTTTTTT. Protein: CASSPLATGELFF. The chain links TRBV19 to TRBJ2-2; D not resolved. The CDR3 runs to 13 residues. The germline CDR1 and CDR2 sequences are LNHDA and SQIVND (reference sequence). V shed 5 bases and J shed 4 bases, with 8 bases lying between them.